The 10 T cell receptor beta chains reported below all come from one sample, sequenced in a study of Graves' ophthalmopathy and Graves' hyperthyroidism. Using RNA transcripts, the TCR beta CDR3 regions were amplified. A first-round RT-PCR used HTBI primers, followed by a second-round multiplex PCR. TCRdb re-derived calls from the multiplex PCR reads in MiXCR, one entry per CDR3 protein. The table shows 200,000 to 250,000 distinct CDR3 sequences, with under 30% occurring only once. The sample taken for sequencing was peripheral blood. The receptor set was obtained from a man aged 50-60 years with Graves' ophthalmopathy.

In its sample, this clonotype was seen many times. V is TRBV12-3 or TRBV12-4 and J is TRBJ2-7, with D possibly being TRBD1 (5 bases). The V gene lost 5 bases and the J gene lost 4 bases, with 9 bases spanning the gap. The CDR3 runs 12 residues. The CDR3 sequence is CASSTQGYEQYF. In DNA, the CDR3 is TGTGCCAGCAGTACTCAGGGTTACGAGCAGTACTTC.

The chain uses TRBV7-2 and TRBJ1-6, with a tentative D call TRBD1 (5 bases). The CDR3 is 13 residues long. The germline gives CDR1 SGHTA, CDR2 FQGNSA. Trimming cost V 3 bases and J 10 bases, with 10 bases left between them. CDR3 region: CASSFGAGSPLHF. CDR3 bases: TGTGCCAGCAGCTTCGGGGCGGGCTCACCCCTCCACTTT.

This clonotype was counted at least ten times. CDR3 protein: CASRTGGINSPLHF. DNA of the CDR3: TGTGCTTCGCGCACAGGGGGAATAAATTCACCCCTCCACTTT. J is TRBJ1-6 and V is TRBV2, with 8 bases identical to TRBD1. This CDR3 region has 14 residues. Germline values: CDR1 SNHLY, CDR2 FYNNEI.

This clonotype was counted ten times or more. The chain is built from TRBV25-1 and TRBJ1-2; D gene ambiguous. The V end lost 6 bases, the J end lost 8 bases, and 10 bases lay between the germline ends. Germline CDR1 reads MGHDK; CDR2 reads SYGVNS. This CDR3 contains 11 residues. The CDR3 region has the DNA TGTGCCAGCAGCCACACTACCGGCTACACCTTC. Translated, it gives CASSHTTGYTF.

This clonotype was recorded many times. The junction shows a germline mismatch at one end, possibly a read error. The chain combines TRBV12-3 or TRBV12-4 with TRBJ2-5, with D possibly being TRBD1 or TRBD2 (5 bases each). The CDR3 contains 12 residues. The CDR3 DNA reads TGTGCCAGCAGTTTCTCCCCAGGGACCCAGTGCTTC. This sequence encodes CASSFSPGTQCF.

This clonotype has a count of ten or more. The chain couples TRBV9 to TRBJ2-5; 14 nucleotides agree with TRBD2. V lost 4 bases to trimming and J lost 4 bases; unmatched junction nucleotides: 6. Per germline, CDR1 SGDLS and CDR2 YYNGEE. The CDR3 consists of 16 residues. CDR3 DNA: TGTGCCAGCAGCCCGGGACTAGCGGGAGCGGGAGAGACCCAGTACTTC. Translation gives CASSPGLAGAGETQYF.

This clonotype was counted at least ten times. The chain links TRBV6-1 to TRBJ2-2, with a possible D match to TRBD2 (6 bases). The germline gives CDR1 MNHNS, CDR2 SASEGT. Trimming shortened V by 3 bases and J by 6 bases, and 14 bases separated the two germline ends. The CDR3 contains 15 residues. The CDR3 sequence is CASSEEASAAGELFF. In nucleotides, the CDR3 is TGTGCCAGCAGTGAGGAGGCTAGCGCAGCCGGGGAGCTGTTTTTT.

In this sample, this clonotype turned up many times. This sequence joins TRBV7-8 and TRBJ2-7; 7 bases are a match to TRBD1. The germline CDR1 and CDR2 sequences are SGHVS and FQNEAQ. This CDR3 is 14 amino acids long. The junction had 14 bases not matched to a gene; V was cut back by 6 bases and J by 9 bases. CDR3 bases: TGTGCCAGCAGGGGAAGGGGGAAAGGGGGCGGGCAGTACTTC. Amino acids: CASRGRGKGGGQYF.

The chain couples TRBV6-2 or TRBV6-3 to TRBJ1-2; 8 bases fit TRBD1. There are 14 residues in the CDR3. Germline V CDR1 and CDR2: MNHEY, SVGEGT. V trimming: 5 bases; J trimming: 2 bases; junction bases outside the gene matches: 4. DNA of the CDR3: TGTGCCAGCAGTGGTCAGGGGGCGAACTATGGCTACACCTTC. Translation: CASSGQGANYGYTF.

This clonotype has at least ten counts. The V call is TRBV5-6, the J call TRBJ2-7; 11 nucleotides align to TRBD2. Trimming took 0 bases from V and 0 from J; bases not matched to a gene: 11. This CDR3 has 19 amino acids. Germline CDR1 SGHDT, CDR2 YYEEEE. The CDR3 nucleotides read TGTGCCAGCAGCTTGGCAGCCCTAGCGGGAGGCCTGAGCTCCTACGAGCAGTACTTC. Translated: CASSLAALAGGLSSYEQYF. The full variable domain, in which reference TRBV5-6 and TRBJ2-7 provide the parts outside the CDR3, is DAGVTQSPTHLIKTRGQQVTLRCSPKSGHDTVSWYQQALGQGPQFIFQYYEEEERQRGNFPDRFSGHQFPNYSSELNVNALLLGDSALYLCASSLAALAGGLSSYEQYFGPGTRLTVT.